This entry features one T cell receptor beta chain sequence. Its binding antigen is unknown. Per-nucleotide qualities are absent, and no much larger clonotype sits a single base away. This sample is part of a study of Tregs in tolerant kidney transplant recipients (dated by TCRdb to between 2018 and 2020). About the investigation overall: The study applied TCRbeta sequencing to find donor-specific regulatory T cells before combined kidney and bone marrow transplantation and then followed those same cells after transplant. Beyond this particular receptor, the publication reports: For some patients the PCR primers changed over time, which made it impossible to compare the samples from those patients at the nucleotide level. Because only a small number of patients were included, the study had limitations, and the results will need to be validated in larger populations as well as under other immunosuppression protocols. Donor-specific Treg expansion was found to exceed global Treg expansion in tolerant patients, suggesting antigen-driven rather than nonspecific expansion. Expanding Tregs with activated donor B cells appeared to identify the most biologically relevant and donor-specific TCRbeta repertoire. Biological reproducibility was not directly addressed, though technical replication error appeared minimal.

Transplants used related donors with nonmyeloablative bone marrow transplantation; mixed chimerism was transient in the human trials. Thawed PBMCs were FACS-sorted into unstimulated Tregs (CD4+CD25+CD127-), CD4+ non-Tregs (CD4+CD25-), CD4 cells and CD8 cells. Patients were several combined kidney and bone marrow transplant recipients from the ITN036ST trial, and only these trial subjects had samples available. Healthy control blood was processed to PBMCs by Ficoll density gradient and cryopreserved, and patient PBMCs were collected before and after transplant. From the germline V gene, CDR1 is MNHNS and CDR2 is SASEGT. V loses 7 bases, J loses 6 bases, and the germline ends lie 16 bases apart. Its CDR3 holds 14 amino acids, cysteine through phenylalanine. Kept here is only the CDR3 DNA, which spans 42 bases and is read in frame from base 1. For TCRbeta CDR3 sequencing, genomic DNA from the sorted cells was extracted using the QIAGEN DNeasy Blood and Tissue Kit. Through immunoSEQ, high-throughput TCRbeta CDR3 sequencing was done commercially, including PCR amplification with internal controls and bias correction. The source study handled its data this way. Unique productive TCRbeta sequences were defined by CDR3 nucleotide sequence when primers matched and otherwise by CDR3 amino acid sequence together with Vbeta and Jbeta genes. Sorting error was corrected by removing sequences shared between sorted populations at a frequency ratio of 2:1 or less, and the remaining shared sequences were assigned to the higher population. A sequence counted as donor-reactive if, in CFSE-low cells, the sequence had a frequency of at least 0.01% and was expanded at least 5-fold compared with unstimulated cells. Jensen-Shannon divergence, calculated on the top 100 TCRbeta sequences ranked by frequency, was used to quantify repertoire divergence. For samples with multiple sequencing runs, sorting error was corrected in each run separately before the runs were combined. The immuneACCESS repertoire file appears here via TCRdb, limited to in-frame rearrangements. These files lack a portion of the clones; in checked studies, under half of the deficit traces to unresolved V genes, and the cause of the others is not known. V, J and clone size are those of that table, while D and trimming were read from the DNA. This sample lists 40,000 to 50,000 clones; more than 70% were detected once. The biggest ten clones account for around 16% of the sample.

The source of this sequence is a human patient who received a combined kidney and bone marrow transplant. After a transplant, certain T cells may trace back to the graft donor. Here the sequenced sample was CD8+ T cells from blood (PBMCs), taken 12 months after the transplant. This chain is built from TRBV6-1 and TRBJ1-3; the D gene assignment is ambiguous. The CDR3 is CASTLGSFQNTIYF. At the DNA level, the sequence is TGTGCCAGCACCCTAGGGAGTTTTCAAAACACCATATATTTT.